A single sample is the source of the 27 T cell receptor beta chains below, sequenced in a study of blood T cells in healthy people across ages. A J-beta primer mix and a sample-barcoded 5' primer were used in a second PCR of about 7 to 12 cycles. TCRdb re-called the 5' RACE reads with MiXCR, one entry per CDR3 protein. The table records about a million distinct CDR3 sequences, under 50% of them present only once. Specimen: blood. The receptors here all came from a man aged 25 to 45 in good health.

The rearrangement links TRBV12-3 or TRBV12-4 to TRBJ1-2; D not certain. With 2 bases removed from V and 7 bases from J, the gap between germline ends came to 8 bases. This CDR3 contains 12 residues. The CDR3 spells CASSLRRTGYTF. Here the CDR3 DNA reads TGTGCCAGCAGTTTACGGCGTACTGGCTACACCTTC.

V usage is TRBV4-2 and J usage is TRBJ1-1; D remains ambiguous. The CDR3 length is 15 residues. CDR1 and CDR2 from the germline V gene are LGHNA and YNFKEQ. Trimming stripped 0 bases from V and 6 bases from J, with 14 bases between. The CDR3 here is CASSQDRPGPAEAFF. CDR3 nucleotide sequence: TGTGCCAGCAGCCAAGATCGACCCGGGCCAGCTGAAGCTTTCTTT.

Turning to this clonotype: A read error may explain this, as a much larger clone is one base away. The rearrangement joins TRBV28 to TRBJ1-2, with TRBD1 as a possible D gene (6 bases). V was pared by 8 bases and J by 8 bases, with 15 bases between. This CDR3 is 12 amino acids long. Germline assignment: CDR1 MDHEN and CDR2 SYDVKM. The CDR3 DNA reads as TGTGCCAGCGGTCCTACAGGGAGCGGCTACACCTTC. Translation: CASGPTGSGYTF.

This clonotype was observed a few times. The CDR3 region has the DNA TGTGCCAGCAGTCCAGGACTAGCGGCCCAAGAGACCCAGTACTTC. Amino acids: CASSPGLAAQETQYF. The chain couples TRBV27 to TRBJ2-5; 10 bases are shared with TRBD2. The trim removed 5 bases at V and 1 base at J, leaving 4 bases unmatched. This CDR3 is built from 15 residues. The V gene's germline CDR1 is MNHEY and CDR2 SMNVEV (reference sequence).

The V and J genes are TRBV18 and TRBJ2-5, with 8 nucleotides matching TRBD1. There are 16 residues in the CDR3. CDR1 is KGHSH, CDR2 LQKENI, per germline. With 3 bases clipped from V and 0 bases from J, the junction kept 6 bases outside the gene matches. For the CDR3, the DNA is TGTGCCAGCTCACCGCGGGGACAGGCTAACCAAGAGACCCAGTACTTC. It yields the protein CASSPRGQANQETQYF. Full variable domain (missing parts from reference TRBV18 and TRBJ2-5): NAGVMQNPRHLVRRRGQEARLRCSPMKGHSHVYWYRQLPEEGLKFMVYLQKENIIDESGMPKERFSAEFPKEGPSILRIQQVVRGDSAAYFCASSPRGQANQETQYFGPGTRLLVL.

This clonotype has a handful of counts. The rearrangement joins TRBV27 to TRBJ1-5; no firm D call. The CDR3 is 13 amino acids. The V gene lost 5 bases and the J gene lost 6 bases, with 11 bases spanning the gap. Germline V gene data show CDR1 as MNHEY and CDR2 as SMNVEV (reference sequence). CDR3: CASSDLGSQPQHF. CDR3 DNA: TGTGCCAGCAGTGACTTGGGGTCTCAGCCCCAGCATTTT.

This clonotype was detected many times. The rearrangement links TRBV3-1 to TRBJ2-5; D possibly matches TRBD1 or TRBD2 (6 bases each). Per germline, CDR1 LGHDT and CDR2 YNNKEL (reference sequence). This CDR3 is 13 amino acids long. Trimming removed 1 base at V and 5 bases at J, with 8 bases between. The CDR3 DNA sequence: TGTGCCAGCAGCCAAGGGGGGGCTGAGACCCAGTACTTC. It yields the protein CASSQGGAETQYF.

The rearrangement uses TRBV2 and TRBJ1-5; TRBD1 agrees at 8 bases. The germline V gene has CDR1 SNHLY and CDR2 FYNNEI. The CDR3 covers 16 residues. Trimming at V came to 4 bases and at J to 2 bases, leaving 7 bases not matched to a gene. CDR3 region: CASSATGTGGNQPQHF. The CDR3 coding sequence is TGTGCCAGCAGTGCTACCGGGACAGGCGGCAATCAGCCCCAGCATTTT.

This clonotype has a single count. The chain employs TRBV2 and TRBJ2-1; TRBD2 agrees at 14 bases. This CDR3 is 18 amino acids long. V lost 5 bases to trimming and J lost 5 bases; unmatched junction nucleotides: 11. The germline V gene encodes CDR1 SNHLY and CDR2 FYNNEI. The CDR3 is CASSPTRTSGGSHNEQFF. The DNA of the CDR3 is TGTGCCAGCAGTCCAACGCGGACTAGCGGGGGGTCCCACAATGAGCAGTTCTTC.

This clonotype turned up a few times. The CDR3 region has the DNA TGTGCCATCAGTGATCAGGGAGGAGATACGCAGTATTTT. This encodes CAISDQGGDTQYF. V usage is TRBV10-3 and J usage is TRBJ2-3; possibly TRBD2 for D (6 bases). The CDR3 covers 13 residues. The germline V gene has CDR1 ENHRY and CDR2 SYGVKD. Trimming removed 3 bases at V and 5 bases at J, with 9 bases between.

The rearrangement joins TRBV5-1 to TRBJ1-1; D ambiguous. V was cut by 4 bases and J by 2 bases, with 12 bases left in between. CDR3 length: 14 residues. CDR1 and CDR2 from the germline V gene are SGHRS and YFSETQ. The CDR3 loop is CASSPCGGNTEAFF. As DNA, the CDR3 is TGCGCCAGCAGCCCCTGCGGCGGCAACACTGAAGCTTTCTTT.

The V and J genes are TRBV3-1 and TRBJ1-2; no definite D call. This CDR3 contains 12 residues. The ends were cut back, 6 bases at V and 1 base at J, with 6 bases in the middle. The germline gives CDR1 LGHDT, CDR2 YNNKEL (reference sequence). The CDR3 DNA sequence: TGTGCCAGCAGGGACGGTAACTATGGCTACACCTTC. Protein product: CASRDGNYGYTF. Complete variable domain (other parts from reference TRBV3-1 and TRBJ1-2): DTAVSQTPKYLVTQMGNDKSIKCEQNLGHDTMYWYKQDSKKFLKIMFSYNNKELIINETVPNRFSPKSPDKAHLNLHINSLELGDSAVYFCASRDGNYGYTFGSGTRLTVV.

This rearrangement joins TRBV6-6 to TRBJ2-7; D gene unclear. The tail of the sequence fits TRBJ2-5 better, so the J call may be wrong. Germline CDR1 and CDR2: MNHNY and SVGAGI (reference sequence). This CDR3 is 12 amino acids long. CDR3 loop: CASSTRPETQYF. The CDR3 coding sequence is TGTGCCAGCAGTACCCGGCCGGAGACCCAGTACTTC.

This clonotype showed up just a few times. DNA of the CDR3: TGCGCCAGCAGCCACAGGGGCCCCGACCTCTACGAGCAGTACTTC. This sequence encodes CASSHRGPDLYEQYF. V is TRBV4-1 and J is TRBJ2-7; D may be TRBD1 (6 bases). CDR1 is MGHRA, CDR2 YSYEKL, per germline. The V end lost 3 bases, the J end lost 3 bases, and 15 bases lay between the germline ends. The CDR3 is 15 amino acids.

The V call is TRBV5-6, the J call TRBJ1-1, with D maybe TRBD1 (5 bases). In germline, CDR1 is SGHDT, CDR2 YYEEEE. The CDR3 is 13 residues long. The V end was cut by 5 bases, the J end by 10 bases, with 18 bases between. The CDR3 is CASRDGTAIGAFF. The CDR3 bases are TGTGCCAGCAGGGACGGGACTGCAATTGGAGCTTTCTTT.

This clonotype came up many times. A much more abundant neighbour one base away suggests this may be a read error. The chain carries TRBV3-1 and TRBJ2-1, with 8 positions matching TRBD1. The tail of the sequence fits TRBJ2-7 better, so the J call may be wrong. Germline-derived CDR1 and CDR2 are LGHDT and YNNKEL (reference sequence). The CDR3 runs 16 residues. The CDR3 DNA follows: TGTGCCAGCAGCCTGGGGTGGACAGGGTCCTACAATGAGCAGTACTTC. Translated: CASSLGWTGSYNEQYF.

This clonotype showed up many times. This clone may be a read error of a much larger clone one base away. The V and J genes are TRBV7-2 and TRBJ2-3; possibly TRBD1 or TRBD2 for D (5 bases each). Trimming cost V 5 bases and J 6 bases, with 15 bases left between them. Germline V gene sequence: CDR1 SGHTA, CDR2 FQGNSA. This CDR3 spans 14 amino acids. CDR3 bases: TGTGCCAGCAGCGTTGAGGGACCCCGCGATACGCAGTATTTT. Protein sequence: CASSVEGPRDTQYF.

V usage is TRBV25-1 and J usage is TRBJ2-7; 10 nucleotides match TRBD1. There are 16 residues in the CDR3. Trimming cost V 6 bases and J 4 bases; bases outside gene matches: 12. Germline V gives CDR1 MGHDK, CDR2 SYGVNS. The CDR3 spells CASSPMGGQGPYEQYF. In DNA form, the CDR3 reads TGTGCCAGCAGCCCTATGGGGGGACAGGGGCCGTACGAGCAGTACTTC.

The chain uses TRBV20-1 and TRBJ1-2; no firm D call. Germline V CDR1 and CDR2: DFQATT, SNEGSKA (reference sequence). The CDR3 has 11 amino acids. V shed 3 bases and J shed 4 bases, with 6 bases lying between them. CDR3 nucleotides: TGCAGTGCTAGGTTCGGCTATGGCTACACCTTC. This gives the protein CSARFGYGYTF.

The V and J genes are TRBV4-1 and TRBJ1-1; 8 nucleotides align to TRBD1. The germline CDR1 and CDR2 sequences are MGHRA and YSYEKL. This CDR3 comprises 16 residues. The J segment lost 0 bases and the V segment lost 4 bases, leaving 7 bases of the junction unmatched. This CDR3 reads CASSPRTGLMNTEAFF. In nucleotides, the CDR3 is TGCGCCAGCAGCCCCCGGACAGGGCTAATGAACACTGAAGCTTTCTTT.

CDR3 sequence: CASSQGTVNNEQFF. CDR3 DNA: TGTGCCAGCAGCCAAGGGACAGTTAACAATGAGCAGTTCTTC. V usage is TRBV3-1 and J usage is TRBJ2-1, with a tentative D call TRBD1 (6 bases). V lost 1 base, J lost 5 bases, and 9 bases lay in between. This CDR3 is 14 amino acids long. Germline lookup yields CDR1 LGHDT and CDR2 YNNKEL (reference sequence).

Comments on this clonotype: An end of the junction differs from the germline gene, which may be a read error. CDR3: CAGSDGTVSYEQYF. CDR3 nucleotide sequence: TGCGCCGGCAGCGACGGGACGGTATCCTACGAGCAGTACTTC. V usage is TRBV5-1 and J usage is TRBJ2-7, with D possibly being TRBD1 or TRBD2 (5 bases each). The CDR3 runs to 14 residues. Germline assignment: CDR1 SGHRS and CDR2 YFSETQ. Based on the CDR3 plus reference TRBV5-1 and TRBJ2-7, the full variable domain is KAGVTQTPRYLIKTRGQQVTLSCSPISGHRSVSWYQQTPGQGLQFLFEYFSETQRNKGNFPGRFSGRQFSNSRSEMNVSTLELGDSALYLCAGSDGTVSYEQYFGPGTRLTVT.

The chain couples TRBV29-1 to TRBJ1-1; D is unresolved. Trimming left V 6 bases short and J 4 bases short, with 21 bases between. In germline, CDR1 is SQVTM, CDR2 ANQGSEA. CDR3 length: 15 residues. CDR3 in DNA: TGCAGCGTCCGAACCCCCGGGGTTATAGGCACTGAAGCTTTCTTT. This gives the protein CSVRTPGVIGTEAFF.

The rearrangement joins TRBV18 to TRBJ2-2; D is unclear. Trimming shortened V by 1 base and J by 3 bases, and 9 bases separated the two germline ends. Germline V gene data show CDR1 as KGHSH and CDR2 as LQKENI. The CDR3 extends over 15 amino acids. CDR3 nucleotides: TGTGCCAGCTCACCACGGCAGGCTTACACCGGGGAGCTGTTTTTT. It yields the protein CASSPRQAYTGELFF.

The sample holds a few counts of this clonotype. The V gene is TRBV27, the J gene TRBJ2-3; 9 bases fit TRBD1. The CDR3 consists of 16 residues. Germline-derived CDR1 and CDR2 are MNHEY and SMNVEV (reference sequence). Trimming took 4 bases from V and 1 from J; bases not matched to a gene: 6. CDR3 protein: CASSSHGQGRTDTQYF. In DNA, the CDR3 is TGTGCCAGCAGTTCCCACGGACAGGGGCGCACAGATACGCAGTATTTT.

The chain joins TRBV2 to TRBJ2-2; D uncertain. The CDR3 spans 13 residues. Germline V gene data show CDR1 as SNHLY and CDR2 as FYNNEI. V shed 0 bases and J shed 4 bases, with 3 bases lying between them. CDR3 in amino acids: CASSEAATGELFF. The CDR3 nucleotides are TGTGCCAGCAGTGAAGCTGCCACCGGGGAGCTGTTTTTT. Full variable domain (remainder filled in from reference TRBV2 and TRBJ2-2): EPEVTQTPSHQVTQMGQEVILRCVPISNHLYFYWYRQILGQKVEFLVSFYNNEISEKSEIFDDQFSVERPDGSNFTLKIRSTKLEDSAMYFCASSEAATGELFFGEGSRLTVL.

The chain has TRBV24-1 and TRBJ1-2; TRBD1 aligns across 7 bases. CDR3 length: 15 amino acids. The trim removed 5 bases at V and 4 bases at J, leaving 9 bases unmatched. Per germline, CDR1 KGHDR and CDR2 SFDVKD. The CDR3 coding sequence is TGTGCCACCAGTGCCCGGGACAGCGAAATCTATGGCTACACCTTC. This codes for CATSARDSEIYGYTF.